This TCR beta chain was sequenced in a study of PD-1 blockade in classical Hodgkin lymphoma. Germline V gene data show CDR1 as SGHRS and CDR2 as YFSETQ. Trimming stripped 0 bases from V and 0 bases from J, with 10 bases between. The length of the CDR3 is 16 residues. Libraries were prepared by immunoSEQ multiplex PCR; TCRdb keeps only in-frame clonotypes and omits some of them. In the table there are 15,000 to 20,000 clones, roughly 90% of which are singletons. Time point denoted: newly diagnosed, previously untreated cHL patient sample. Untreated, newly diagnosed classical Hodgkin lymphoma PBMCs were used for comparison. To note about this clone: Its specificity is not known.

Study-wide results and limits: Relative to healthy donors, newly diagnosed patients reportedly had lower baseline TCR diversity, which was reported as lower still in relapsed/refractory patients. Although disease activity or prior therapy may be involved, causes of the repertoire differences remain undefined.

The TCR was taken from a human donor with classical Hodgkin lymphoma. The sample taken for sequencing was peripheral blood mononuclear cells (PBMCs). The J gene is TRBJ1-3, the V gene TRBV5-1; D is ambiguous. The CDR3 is CASSLDENSSGNTIYF. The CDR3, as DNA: TGCGCCAGCAGCTTGGACGAAAACTCCTCTGGAAACACCATATATTTT.